This T cell receptor beta chain was captured in a study of T cells after somatic rescue of genetic block. Clones were read by immunoSEQ multiplex PCR, and TCRdb kept only the in-frame ones, dropping some. The sample shows around 52,000 clones, 95% to 96% of them seen only once. This CDR3 comprises 13 residues. The germline V gene encodes CDR1 SGDLS and CDR2 YYNGEE. V gave up 4 bases and J gave up 7 bases; unmatched junction bases: 6. The chain couples TRBV9 to TRBJ1-2; TRBD1 agrees at 8 bases. This TCR was sampled from a child under two years old. The sequenced sample consisted of peripheral blood mononuclear cells (PBMCs). The CDR3 DNA is TGTGCCAGCAGCCACAGGGGGTGGGGTGGCTACACCTTC. It encodes CASSHRGWGGYTF.